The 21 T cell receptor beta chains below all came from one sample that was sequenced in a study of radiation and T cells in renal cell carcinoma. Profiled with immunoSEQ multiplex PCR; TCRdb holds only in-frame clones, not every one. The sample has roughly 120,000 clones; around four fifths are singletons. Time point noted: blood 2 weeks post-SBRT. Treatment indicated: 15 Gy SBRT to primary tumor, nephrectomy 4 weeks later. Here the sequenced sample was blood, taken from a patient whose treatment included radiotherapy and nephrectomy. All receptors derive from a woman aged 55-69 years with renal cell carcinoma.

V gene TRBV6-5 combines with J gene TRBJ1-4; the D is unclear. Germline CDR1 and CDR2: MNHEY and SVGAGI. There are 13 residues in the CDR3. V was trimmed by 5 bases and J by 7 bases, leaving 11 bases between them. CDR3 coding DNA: TGTGCCAGCAGTCGAACCAAGGGTGAAAAACTGTTTTTT. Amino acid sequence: CASSRTKGEKLFF.

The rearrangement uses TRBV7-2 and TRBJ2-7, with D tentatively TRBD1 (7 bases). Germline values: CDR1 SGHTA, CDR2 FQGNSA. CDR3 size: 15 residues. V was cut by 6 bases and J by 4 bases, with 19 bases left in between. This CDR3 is CASSPQAGQQYEQYF. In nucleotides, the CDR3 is TGTGCCAGCAGTCCCCAGGCGGGACAGCAATACGAGCAGTACTTC.

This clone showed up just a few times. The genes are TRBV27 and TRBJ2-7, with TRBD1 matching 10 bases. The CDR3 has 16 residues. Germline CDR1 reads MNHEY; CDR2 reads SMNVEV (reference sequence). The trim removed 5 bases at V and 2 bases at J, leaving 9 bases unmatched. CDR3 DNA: TGTGCCAGCAGTCTACTAGCCGGGACAGGGGCCTACGAGCAGTACTTC. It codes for CASSLLAGTGAYEQYF.

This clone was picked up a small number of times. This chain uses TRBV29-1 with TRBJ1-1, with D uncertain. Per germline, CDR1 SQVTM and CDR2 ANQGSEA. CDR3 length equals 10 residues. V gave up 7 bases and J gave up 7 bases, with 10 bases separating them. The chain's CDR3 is CSGQLGEAFF. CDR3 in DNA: TGCAGCGGACAACTCGGTGAAGCTTTCTTT.

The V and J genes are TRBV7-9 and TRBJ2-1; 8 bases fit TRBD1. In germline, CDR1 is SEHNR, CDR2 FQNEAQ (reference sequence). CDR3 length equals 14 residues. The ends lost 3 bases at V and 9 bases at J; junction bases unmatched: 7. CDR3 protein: CASSFSGQAVEQFF. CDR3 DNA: TGTGCCAGCAGCTTTTCGGGACAGGCGGTTGAGCAGTTCTTC.

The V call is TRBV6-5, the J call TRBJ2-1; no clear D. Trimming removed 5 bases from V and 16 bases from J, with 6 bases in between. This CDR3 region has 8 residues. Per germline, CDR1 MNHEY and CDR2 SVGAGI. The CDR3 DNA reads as TGTGCCAGCAGTGAGGATTTCTTC. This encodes CASSEDFF.

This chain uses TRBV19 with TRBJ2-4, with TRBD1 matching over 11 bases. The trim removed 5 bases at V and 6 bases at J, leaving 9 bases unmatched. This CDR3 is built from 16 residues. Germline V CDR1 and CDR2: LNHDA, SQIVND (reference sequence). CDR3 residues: CASSPGQGATPNIQYF. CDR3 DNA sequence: TGTGCCAGTAGTCCCGGACAGGGGGCTACACCAAACATTCAGTACTTC.

The CDR3 loop is CASSPESRSYNSPLHF. In nucleotides, the CDR3 is TGCGCCAGCAGCCCTGAATCTCGCAGTTACAATTCACCCCTCCACTTT. The J gene is TRBJ1-6, the V gene TRBV5-1; no reliable D call. CDR3 size: 16 residues. Germline CDR1 is SGHRS and CDR2 is YFSETQ. The V end lost 4 bases, the J end lost 7 bases, and 18 bases lay between the germline ends.

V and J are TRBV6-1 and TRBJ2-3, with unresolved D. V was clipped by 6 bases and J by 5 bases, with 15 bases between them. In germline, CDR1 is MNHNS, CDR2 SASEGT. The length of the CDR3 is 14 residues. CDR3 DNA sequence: TGTGCCAGCAGGCCCTTCGCCACAGTAGATACGCAGTATTTT. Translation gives CASRPFATVDTQYF.

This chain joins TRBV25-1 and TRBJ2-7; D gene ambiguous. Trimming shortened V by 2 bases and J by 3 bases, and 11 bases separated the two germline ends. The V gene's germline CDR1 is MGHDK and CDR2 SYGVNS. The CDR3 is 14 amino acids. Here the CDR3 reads CASSERHTDYEQYF. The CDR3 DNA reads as TGTGCCAGCAGTGAACGACATACTGACTACGAGCAGTACTTC.

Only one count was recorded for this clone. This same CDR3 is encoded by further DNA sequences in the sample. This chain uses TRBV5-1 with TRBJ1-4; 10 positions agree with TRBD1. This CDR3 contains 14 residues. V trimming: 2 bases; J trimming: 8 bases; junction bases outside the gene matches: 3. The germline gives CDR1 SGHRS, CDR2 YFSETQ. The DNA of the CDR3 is TGCGCCAGCAGCTTAGGGACAGGGGAAGAAAAACTGTTTTTT. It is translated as CASSLGTGEEKLFF.

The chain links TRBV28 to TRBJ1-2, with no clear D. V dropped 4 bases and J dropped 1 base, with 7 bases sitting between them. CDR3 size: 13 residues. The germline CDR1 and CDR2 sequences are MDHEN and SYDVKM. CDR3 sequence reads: CASSSPDNYGYTF. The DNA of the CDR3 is TGTGCCAGCAGTTCTCCAGATAACTATGGCTACACCTTC.

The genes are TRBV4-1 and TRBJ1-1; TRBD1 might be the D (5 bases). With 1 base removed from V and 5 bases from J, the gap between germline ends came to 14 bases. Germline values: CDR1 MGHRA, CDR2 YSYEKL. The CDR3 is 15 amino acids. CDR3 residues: CASSQGGGWRTEAFF. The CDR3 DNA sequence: TGCGCCAGCAGCCAAGGGGGCGGATGGAGGACTGAAGCTTTCTTT.

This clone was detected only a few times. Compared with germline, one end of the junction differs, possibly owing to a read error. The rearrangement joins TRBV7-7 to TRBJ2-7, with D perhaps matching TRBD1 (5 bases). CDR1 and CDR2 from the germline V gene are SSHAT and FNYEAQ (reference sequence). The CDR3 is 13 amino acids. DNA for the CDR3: TGTGCTAGCAGTATGGGTCAGGGCTACGAGCAGTACTTC. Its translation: CASSMGQGYEQYF.

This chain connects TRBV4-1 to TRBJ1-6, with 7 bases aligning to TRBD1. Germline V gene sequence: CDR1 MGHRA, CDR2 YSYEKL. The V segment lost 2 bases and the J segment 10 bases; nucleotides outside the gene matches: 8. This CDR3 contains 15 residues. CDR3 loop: CASSQSTGHSSPLHF. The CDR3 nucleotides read TGCGCCAGCAGCCAATCGACAGGGCATAGCTCACCCCTCCACTTT.

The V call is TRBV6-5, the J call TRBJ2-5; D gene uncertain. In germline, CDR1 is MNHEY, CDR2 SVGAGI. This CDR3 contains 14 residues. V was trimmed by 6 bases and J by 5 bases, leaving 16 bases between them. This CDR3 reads CASRTAPGGETQYF. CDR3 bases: TGTGCCAGCAGGACGGCTCCGGGTGGGGAGACCCAGTACTTC.

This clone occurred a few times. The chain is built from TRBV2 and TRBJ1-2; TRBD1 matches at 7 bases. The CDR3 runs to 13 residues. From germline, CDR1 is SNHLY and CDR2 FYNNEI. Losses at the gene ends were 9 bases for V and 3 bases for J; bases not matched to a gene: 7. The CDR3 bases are TGTGCCAGTTCAGGGGGGCCTGACTATGGCTACACCTTC. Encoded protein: CASSGGPDYGYTF.

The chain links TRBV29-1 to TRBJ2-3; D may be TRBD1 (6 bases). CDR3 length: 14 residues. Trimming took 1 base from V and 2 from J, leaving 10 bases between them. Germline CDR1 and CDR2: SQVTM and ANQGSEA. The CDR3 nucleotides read TGCAGCGTTGAAGTGGGACAATCCACAGATACGCAGTATTTT. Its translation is CSVEVGQSTDTQYF.

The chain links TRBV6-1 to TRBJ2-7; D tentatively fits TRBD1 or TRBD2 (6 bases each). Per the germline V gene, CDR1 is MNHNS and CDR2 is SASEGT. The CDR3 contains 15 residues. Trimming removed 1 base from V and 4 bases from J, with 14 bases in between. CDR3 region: CASSEVAGTPYEQYF. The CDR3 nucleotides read TGTGCCAGCAGTGAAGTTGCGGGGACACCTTACGAGCAGTACTTC.

CDR3 bases: TGTGCCAGCAGCCAACAAATAGACTCGGAGGATACGCAGTATTTT. Its protein product is CASSQQIDSEDTQYF. The chain employs TRBV4-2 and TRBJ2-3; D gene unclear. This CDR3 spans 15 amino acids. CDR1 is LGHNA, CDR2 YNFKEQ, per germline. V lost 2 bases and J 6 bases, leaving 15 bases between the germline ends.

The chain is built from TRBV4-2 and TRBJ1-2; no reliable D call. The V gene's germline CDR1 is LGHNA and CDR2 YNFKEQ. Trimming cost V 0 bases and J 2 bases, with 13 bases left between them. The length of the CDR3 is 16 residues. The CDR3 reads CASSQDLRDPNYGYTF. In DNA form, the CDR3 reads TGTGCCAGCAGCCAAGATCTCCGGGATCCAAACTATGGCTACACCTTC.